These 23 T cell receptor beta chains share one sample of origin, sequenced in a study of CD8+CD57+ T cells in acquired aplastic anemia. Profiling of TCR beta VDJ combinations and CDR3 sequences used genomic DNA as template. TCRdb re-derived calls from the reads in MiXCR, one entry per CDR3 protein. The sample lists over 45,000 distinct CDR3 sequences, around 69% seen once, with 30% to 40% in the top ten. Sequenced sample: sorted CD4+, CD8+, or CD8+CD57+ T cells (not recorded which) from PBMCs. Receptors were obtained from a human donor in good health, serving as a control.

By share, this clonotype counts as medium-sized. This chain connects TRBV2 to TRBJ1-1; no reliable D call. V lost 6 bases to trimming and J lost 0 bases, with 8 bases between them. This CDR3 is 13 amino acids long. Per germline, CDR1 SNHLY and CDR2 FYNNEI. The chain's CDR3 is CASSSDMNTEAFF. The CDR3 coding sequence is TGTGCCAGCAGCTCGGATATGAACACTGAAGCTTTCTTT.

CDR3 bases: TGTGCCAGCAGCCTCGACGCTTCACCCCTCCACTTT. Its translation: CASSLDASPLHF. V and J are TRBV7-9 and TRBJ1-6; D gene unclear. This CDR3 contains 12 residues. Germline CDR1 and CDR2: SEHNR and FQNEAQ (reference sequence). The germline V and J ends were trimmed by 5 bases and 9 bases, with 8 bases remaining between them.

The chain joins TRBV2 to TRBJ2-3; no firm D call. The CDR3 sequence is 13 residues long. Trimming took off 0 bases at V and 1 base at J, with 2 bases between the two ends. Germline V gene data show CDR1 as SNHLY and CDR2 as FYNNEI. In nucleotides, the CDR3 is TGTGCCAGCAGTGAAGCAGGCACAGATACGCAGTATTTT. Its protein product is CASSEAGTDTQYF.

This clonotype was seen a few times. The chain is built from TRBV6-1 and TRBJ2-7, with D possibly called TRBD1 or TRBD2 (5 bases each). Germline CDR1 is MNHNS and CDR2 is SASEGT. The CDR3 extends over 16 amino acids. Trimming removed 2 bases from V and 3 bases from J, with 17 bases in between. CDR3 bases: TGTGCCAGCAGTGAACTCACTTTCGGGACGTACTACGAGCAGTACTTC. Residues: CASSELTFGTYYEQYF.

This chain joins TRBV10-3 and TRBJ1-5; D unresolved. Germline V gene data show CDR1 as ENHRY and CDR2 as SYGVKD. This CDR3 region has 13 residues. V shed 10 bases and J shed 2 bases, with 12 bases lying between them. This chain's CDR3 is CATTPAGNQPQHF. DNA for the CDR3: TGTGCCACCACCCCGGCGGGCAATCAGCCCCAGCATTTT.

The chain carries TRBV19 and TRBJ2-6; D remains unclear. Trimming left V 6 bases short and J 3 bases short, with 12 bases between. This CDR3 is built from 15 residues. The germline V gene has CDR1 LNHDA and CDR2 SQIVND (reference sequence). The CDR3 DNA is TGTGCCAGTAGGGAACAGTGGCGTGGGGCCAACGTCCTGACTTTC. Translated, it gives CASREQWRGANVLTF. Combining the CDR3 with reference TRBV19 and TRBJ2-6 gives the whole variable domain DGGITQSPKYLFRKEGQNVTLSCEQNLNHDAMYWYRQDPGQGLRLIYYSQIVNDFQKGDIAEGYSVSREKKESFPLTVTSAQKNPTAFYLCASREQWRGANVLTFGAGSRLTVL.

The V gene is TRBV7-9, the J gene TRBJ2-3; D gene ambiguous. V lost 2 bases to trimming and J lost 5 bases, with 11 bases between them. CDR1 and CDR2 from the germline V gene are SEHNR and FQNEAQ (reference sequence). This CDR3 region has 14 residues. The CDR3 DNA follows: TGTGCCAGCAGCTTAAGGCCCTCTGGAGATACGCAGTATTTT. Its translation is CASSLRPSGDTQYF.

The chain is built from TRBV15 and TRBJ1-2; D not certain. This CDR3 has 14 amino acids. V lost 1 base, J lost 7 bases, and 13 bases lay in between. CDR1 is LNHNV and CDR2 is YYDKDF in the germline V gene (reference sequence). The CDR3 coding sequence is TGTGCCACCAGCAGAGTATTCGGAGAGGGTGGCTACACCTTC. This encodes CATSRVFGEGGYTF.

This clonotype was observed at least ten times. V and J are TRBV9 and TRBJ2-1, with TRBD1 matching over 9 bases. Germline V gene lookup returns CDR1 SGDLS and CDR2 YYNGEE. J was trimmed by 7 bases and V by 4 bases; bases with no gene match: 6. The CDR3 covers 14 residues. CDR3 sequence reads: CASSNRGRLNEQFF. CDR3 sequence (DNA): TGTGCCAGCAGCAACAGGGGGCGGTTGAATGAGCAGTTCTTC.

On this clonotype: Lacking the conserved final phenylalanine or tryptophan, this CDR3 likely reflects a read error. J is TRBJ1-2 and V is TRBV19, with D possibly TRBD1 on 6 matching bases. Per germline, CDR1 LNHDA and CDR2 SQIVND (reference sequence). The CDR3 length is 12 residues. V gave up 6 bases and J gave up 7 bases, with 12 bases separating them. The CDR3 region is CASRSTGFGYTL. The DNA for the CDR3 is TGTGCCAGTAGAAGCACAGGGTTTGGCTACACCCTC.

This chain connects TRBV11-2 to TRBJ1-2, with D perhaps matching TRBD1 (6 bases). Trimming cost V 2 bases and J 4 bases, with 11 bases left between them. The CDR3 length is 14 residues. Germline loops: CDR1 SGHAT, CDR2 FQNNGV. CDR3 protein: CASSLYGGGYGYTF. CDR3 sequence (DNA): TGTGCCAGCAGCTTATACGGGGGCGGCTATGGCTACACCTTC.

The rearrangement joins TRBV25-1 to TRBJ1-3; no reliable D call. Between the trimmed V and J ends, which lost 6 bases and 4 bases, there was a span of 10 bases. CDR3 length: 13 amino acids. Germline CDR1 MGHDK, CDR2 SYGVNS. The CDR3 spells CASSALTGNTIYF. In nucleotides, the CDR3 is TGTGCCAGCAGCGCCCTCACCGGAAACACCATATATTTT.

The CDR3 bases are TGCAGCGTCGGTGCGACTAGCGGGCTAACTAGCACAGATACGCAGTATTTT. Translating it yields CSVGATSGLTSTDTQYF. V and J are TRBV29-1 and TRBJ2-3, with TRBD2 matching over 10 bases. V gave up 6 bases and J gave up 0 bases; unmatched junction bases: 12. The CDR3 has 17 amino acids. CDR1 and CDR2 from the germline V gene are SQVTM and ANQGSEA.

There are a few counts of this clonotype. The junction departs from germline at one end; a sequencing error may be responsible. DNA for the CDR3: TGTGCCAGCAATGAAGGGGACAGGGGAAATTCACCCCTCCACTTT. This gives the protein CASNEGDRGNSPLHF. The gene calls are TRBV25-1 and TRBJ1-6; 10 bases line up with TRBD1. The length of the CDR3 is 15 residues. Germline V gene data show CDR1 as MGHDK and CDR2 as SYGVNS.

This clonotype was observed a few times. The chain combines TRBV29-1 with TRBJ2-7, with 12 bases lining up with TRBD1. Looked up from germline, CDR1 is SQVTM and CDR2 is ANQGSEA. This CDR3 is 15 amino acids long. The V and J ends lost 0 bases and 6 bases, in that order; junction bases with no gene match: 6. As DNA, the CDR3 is TGCAGCGTTGAAGACCCGGGACAGGGGGCGGGCGAGCAGTACTTC. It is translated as CSVEDPGQGAGEQYF.

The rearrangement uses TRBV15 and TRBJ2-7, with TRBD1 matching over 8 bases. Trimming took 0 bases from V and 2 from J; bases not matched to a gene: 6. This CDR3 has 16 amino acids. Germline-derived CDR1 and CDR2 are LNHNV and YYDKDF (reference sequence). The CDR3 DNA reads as TGTGCCACCAGCAGAGATCTGGGGACAGGAGCCTACGAGCAGTACTTC. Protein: CATSRDLGTGAYEQYF.

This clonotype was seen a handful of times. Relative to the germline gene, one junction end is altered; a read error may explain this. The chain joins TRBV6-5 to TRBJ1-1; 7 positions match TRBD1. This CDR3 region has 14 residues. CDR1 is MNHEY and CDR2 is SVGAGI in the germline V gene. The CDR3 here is CASSSPRGDTGAFF. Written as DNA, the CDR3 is TGTGCCAGCAGTTCGCCCAGGGGGGACACTGGAGCTTTCTTT.

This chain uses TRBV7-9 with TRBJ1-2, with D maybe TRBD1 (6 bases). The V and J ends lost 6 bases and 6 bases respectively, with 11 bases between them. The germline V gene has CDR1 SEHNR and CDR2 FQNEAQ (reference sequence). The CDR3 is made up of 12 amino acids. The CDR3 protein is CASSRTDDGYTF. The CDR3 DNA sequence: TGTGCCAGCAGTCGGACAGACGATGGCTACACCTTC.

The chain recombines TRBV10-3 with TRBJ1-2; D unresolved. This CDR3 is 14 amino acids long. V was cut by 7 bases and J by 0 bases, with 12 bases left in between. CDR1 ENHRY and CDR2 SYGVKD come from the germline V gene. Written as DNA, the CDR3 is TGTGCCATCACCCCGGACTTCTCTAACTATGGCTACACCTTC. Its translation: CAITPDFSNYGYTF.

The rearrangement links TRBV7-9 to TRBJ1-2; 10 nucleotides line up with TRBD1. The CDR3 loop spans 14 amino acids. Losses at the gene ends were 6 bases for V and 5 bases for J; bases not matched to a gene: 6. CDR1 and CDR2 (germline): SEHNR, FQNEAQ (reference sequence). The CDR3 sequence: CASSPGTGVYGYTF. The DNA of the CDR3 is TGTGCCAGCAGTCCCGGGACAGGGGTTTATGGCTACACCTTC.

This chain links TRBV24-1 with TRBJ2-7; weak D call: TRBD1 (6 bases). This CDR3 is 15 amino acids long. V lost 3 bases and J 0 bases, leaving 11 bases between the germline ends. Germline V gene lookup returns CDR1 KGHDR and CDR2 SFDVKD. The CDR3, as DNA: TGTGCCACCAGTGATACCCAGGGGCACTCCTACGAGCAGTACTTC. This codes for CATSDTQGHSYEQYF.

CDR3 region: CASSLDRAGGYTF. Here the CDR3 DNA reads TGTGCCAGCAGCTTGGACAGGGCCGGTGGCTACACCTTC. The chain carries TRBV19 and TRBJ1-2, with TRBD1 matching over 8 bases. With V trimmed by 9 bases and J by 7 bases, 10 bases remained unmatched. Germline V gene data show CDR1 as LNHDA and CDR2 as SQIVND (reference sequence). This CDR3 contains 13 residues.

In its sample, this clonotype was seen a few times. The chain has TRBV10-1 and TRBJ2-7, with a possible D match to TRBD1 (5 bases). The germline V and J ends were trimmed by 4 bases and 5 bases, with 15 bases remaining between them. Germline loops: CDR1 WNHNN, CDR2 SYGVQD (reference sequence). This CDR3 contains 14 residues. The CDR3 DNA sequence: TGCGCCAGCAGTGGTAGGGGCCAGAGCGACGAGCAGTACTTC. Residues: CASSGRGQSDEQYF.